The following is a TCR beta chain sequence with its context. This clone's antigen is unknown. No clone much larger than this one lies a single base away; base qualities are absent. The CDR3 sequence holds 14 residues, the cysteine and phenylalanine included. CDR3 DNA only is kept here, 42 bases in frame from base 1. The germline V gene (reference sequence) specifies LNHDA as CDR1 and SQIVND as CDR2. V loses 8 bases of germline sequence and J loses 5 bases, and the interval between the two ends is 18 bases. TCR CDR3 regions were amplified from genomic DNA by multiplex PCR using the deep immunoSEQ assay. Genomic DNA extracted from each cell subset was distributed evenly over all wells of several immunoSEQ 96-well plates, and each plate served as one replicate. Each replicate PCR for sorted subsets received approximately 220 ng genomic DNA, equal to about 30,000 T cell genomes. Purified libraries were quantified with a Qubit 3.0 fluorometer, sized on a Bioanalyzer 2100, and re-quantified with the KAPA Library Quantification kit. Every immunoSEQ 96-well plate was sequenced on a dedicated single-read 150-cycle Illumina NextSeq 550 flow cell. The published analysis was carried out like this. Because the immunoSEQ output included only junctional sequences and no quality scores, the filtering could not be the same as the filtering used for full-length reads. To assign V/J genes and CDR3, sequences were annotated using PyIR, a Python wrapper for IgBLAST v1.9, with IMGT germline references. Reads were removed for weak V/J assignments (E-value above 1e-6), missing CDR3, stop codons, out-of-frame junctions, or ambiguous translated residues. V3J clonotypes were defined by identical inferred V gene, J gene, and CDR3 amino acid sequence. Percentage overlap between repertoires was calculated by dividing the number of shared unique clonotypes by the size of the smaller repertoire. RTK rarefaction, the Chao1 estimator, and Recon v2.1 estimates of unobserved clonotypes were used to assess repertoire richness. For all TCRbeta clonotypes obtained by the gDNA method from four donors, generation probabilities were computed with OLGA. Entries here come from immuneACCESS through TCRdb and include only in-frame sequences with V and J called. Some clones fail to appear in such tables; in the studies checked, an unresolved V gene covers under half of the shortfall, and the cause of the remainder is unknown. Clone size and V and J calls were adopted from that table, with D and trimming inferred from the DNA. For this sample there are approximately 810,000 clones; around 93% appear just once. The biggest ten clones account for less than 25% of the sample.

This record comes from a study of shared clonotypes between healthy human individuals (dated by TCRdb to 2018 to 2020). General notes on the study: Two women and a few men aged 18 to 49 years were included in the cohort. For each donor, CD4 naive and CD4 memory were each run on three plates, CD8 naive on two plates, and CD8 memory on one plate. The study deeply sequenced blood TCR repertoires of five healthy adults to estimate repertoire size and the extent of clonotype sharing between individuals. To increase sequencing depth and limit assay-specific biases, TCR repertoire library preparation and sequencing were carried out by different laboratories using diverse techniques. Between about 0.94 and 8.9 billion PBMCs per donor were obtained by leukapheresis.

The paper as a whole reports these results and caveats: Even with the large sequencing depth, rarefaction of the sorted-subset datasets indicated that sequencing was incomplete. Roughly 5% of naive CD4, 3.5% of naive CD8, around 2.3% of memory CD4, and 0.4% of memory CD8 clonotypes were shared across several donors. Sampling was restricted to blood, and TCR repertoires in tissue are likely to differ from TCR repertoires in blood. Based on pairwise subsampling, the degree of clonotype sharing among donors was expected to be affected by sequencing depth. Naive subsets generally had larger estimated clonotype richness than memory subsets. Compared with non-shared clonotypes, clonotypes shared by all four sorted-subset donors had higher generation probabilities. The small number of donors limited the genetic and exposure-history diversity represented.

CD8 naive samples were CD45RO-negative cells positively selected for CCR7, giving a CD45RA+CCR7+ population that excluded TemRA cells. The donors were healthy, HIV-negative adults with no recently reported acute infections or vaccinations. Every donor was a Caucasian adult living in Nashville, Tennessee, USA. Blood was obtained by leukapheresis, after which PBMCs were separated by Ficoll-Histopaque density gradient centrifugation and cryopreserved in liquid nitrogen vapor phase. Analytical flow cytometry was used to check the purity and quantity of each magnetically sorted T cell population. From each sorted fraction, genomic DNA was isolated and quantified by UV absorbance on a Nanodrop 2000c.

The sample was naive CD8+ T cells sorted from blood. Explained via the paper, the cell subset or site label denotes: CD45RA+CCR7+. The chain is made from TRBV19 and TRBJ2-5; a weak D assignment points to TRBD2 (5 bases agree). The receptor was derived from a man in his thirties or forties in good health. The CDR3 region reads CASARGLDSETQYF. Here is the DNA: TGTGCCAGTGCCCGAGGGCTAGATAGTGAGACCCAGTACTTC.